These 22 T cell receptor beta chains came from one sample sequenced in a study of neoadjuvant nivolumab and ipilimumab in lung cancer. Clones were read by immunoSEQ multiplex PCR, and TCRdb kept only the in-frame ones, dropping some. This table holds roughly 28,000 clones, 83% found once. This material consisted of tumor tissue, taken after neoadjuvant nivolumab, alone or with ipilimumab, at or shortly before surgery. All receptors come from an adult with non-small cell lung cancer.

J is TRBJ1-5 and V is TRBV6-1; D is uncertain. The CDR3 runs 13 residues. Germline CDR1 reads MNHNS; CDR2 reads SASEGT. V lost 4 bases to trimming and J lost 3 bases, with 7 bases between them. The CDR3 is CASSASANQPQHF. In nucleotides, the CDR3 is TGTGCCAGCAGTGCTTCCGCCAATCAGCCCCAGCATTTT.

CDR3 DNA: TGTGCCAGTAGTATAAAGACCGGACAGGGGGCCGAGCAGTACTTC. Translated: CASSIKTGQGAEQYF. The V gene is TRBV19, the J gene TRBJ2-7, with 11 nucleotides matching TRBD1. The CDR3 spans 15 residues. Per the germline V gene, CDR1 is LNHDA and CDR2 is SQIVND (reference sequence). V shed 2 bases and J 6 bases; nucleotides not matched to a gene: 6.

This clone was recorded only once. CDR3 DNA sequence: TGTGCCAGCAGCTTAAATACGCACAGGGAGGGCTACACCTTC. Protein: CASSLNTHREGYTF. The chain recombines TRBV5-5 with TRBJ1-2, with a tentative D call TRBD1 (6 bases). V shed 2 bases and J shed 8 bases, with 16 bases lying between them. The germline V gene encodes CDR1 SGHKS and CDR2 YYEKEE (reference sequence). This CDR3 has 14 residues.

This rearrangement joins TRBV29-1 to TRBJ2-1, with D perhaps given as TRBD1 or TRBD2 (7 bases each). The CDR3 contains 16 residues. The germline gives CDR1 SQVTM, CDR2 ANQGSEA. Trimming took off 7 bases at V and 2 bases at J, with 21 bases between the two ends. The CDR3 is CSATGEGVRTYNEQFF. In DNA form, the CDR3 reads TGCAGCGCCACAGGGGAGGGGGTTCGGACCTACAATGAGCAGTTCTTC.

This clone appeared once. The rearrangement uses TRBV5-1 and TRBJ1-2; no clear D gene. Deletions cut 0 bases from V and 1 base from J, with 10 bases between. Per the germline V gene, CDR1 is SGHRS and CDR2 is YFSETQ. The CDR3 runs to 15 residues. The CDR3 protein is CASSLADGNNYGYTF. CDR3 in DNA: TGCGCCAGCAGCTTGGCTGACGGAAATAACTATGGCTACACCTTC.

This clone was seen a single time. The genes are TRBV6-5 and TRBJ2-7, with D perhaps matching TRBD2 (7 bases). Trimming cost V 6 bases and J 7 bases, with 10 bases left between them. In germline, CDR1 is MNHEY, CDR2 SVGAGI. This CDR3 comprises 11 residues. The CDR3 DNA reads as TGTGCCAGCAGGGGGGGGCGGGAGCAGTACTTC. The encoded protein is CASRGGREQYF.

CDR3 sequence: CASSSQAGVGNEQFF. In nucleotides, the CDR3 is TGTGCCAGCAGCTCCCAAGCGGGAGTGGGAAATGAGCAGTTCTTC. V gene TRBV7-2 combines with J gene TRBJ2-1; 8 bases fit TRBD2. Germline assignment: CDR1 SGHTA and CDR2 FQGNSA. This CDR3 spans 15 amino acids. Trimming removed 4 bases from V and 7 bases from J; junction bases left unmatched: 9.

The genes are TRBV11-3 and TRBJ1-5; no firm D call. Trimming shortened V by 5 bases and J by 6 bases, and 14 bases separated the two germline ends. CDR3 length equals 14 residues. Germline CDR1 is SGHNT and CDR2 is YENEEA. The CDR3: CASSPGMLSQPQHF. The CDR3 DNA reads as TGTGCCAGCAGCCCCGGGATGCTTAGTCAGCCCCAGCATTTT.

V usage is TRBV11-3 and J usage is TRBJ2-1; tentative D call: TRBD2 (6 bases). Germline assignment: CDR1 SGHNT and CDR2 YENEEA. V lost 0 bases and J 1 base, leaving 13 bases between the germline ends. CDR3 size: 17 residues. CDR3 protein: CASSLDGGSLSYNEQFF. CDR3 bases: TGTGCCAGCAGCTTAGATGGGGGGAGCCTGTCCTACAATGAGCAGTTCTTC. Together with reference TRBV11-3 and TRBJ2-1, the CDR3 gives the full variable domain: EAGVVQSPRYKIIEKKQPVAFWCNPISGHNTLYWYLQNLGQGPELLIRYENEEAVDDSQLPKDRFSAERLKGVDSTLKIQPAELGDSAVYLCASSLDGGSLSYNEQFFGPGTRLTVL.

In DNA form, the CDR3 reads TGTGCCAGCAGCCGGGACAGGGCCGCACTTAACACTGAAGCTTTCTTT. Its protein is CASSRDRAALNTEAFF. J is TRBJ1-1 and V is TRBV7-8, with TRBD1 matching over 9 bases. The junction had 9 bases not matched to a gene; V was cut back by 5 bases and J by 2 bases. The V gene's germline CDR1 is SGHVS and CDR2 FQNEAQ. The length of the CDR3 is 16 residues.

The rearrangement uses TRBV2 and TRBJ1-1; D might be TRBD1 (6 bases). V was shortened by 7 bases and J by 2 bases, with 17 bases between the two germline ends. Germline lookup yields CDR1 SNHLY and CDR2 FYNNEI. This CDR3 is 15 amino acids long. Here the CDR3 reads CASTSRGGSNTEAFF. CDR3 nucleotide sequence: TGTGCCAGCACCTCGAGGGGGGGCTCAAACACTGAAGCTTTCTTT.

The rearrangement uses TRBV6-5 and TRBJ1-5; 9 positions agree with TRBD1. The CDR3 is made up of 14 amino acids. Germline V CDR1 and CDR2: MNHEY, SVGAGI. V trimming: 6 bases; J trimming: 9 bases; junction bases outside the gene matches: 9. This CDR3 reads CASRPQGAGGPQHF. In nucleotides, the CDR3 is TGTGCCAGCAGGCCACAGGGGGCGGGGGGGCCCCAGCATTTT.

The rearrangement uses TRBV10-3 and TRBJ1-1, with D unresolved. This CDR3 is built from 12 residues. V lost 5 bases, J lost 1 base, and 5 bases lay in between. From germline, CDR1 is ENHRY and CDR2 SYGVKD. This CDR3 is CAISYRNTEAFF. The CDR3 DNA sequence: TGTGCCATCAGTTACAGGAACACTGAAGCTTTCTTT.

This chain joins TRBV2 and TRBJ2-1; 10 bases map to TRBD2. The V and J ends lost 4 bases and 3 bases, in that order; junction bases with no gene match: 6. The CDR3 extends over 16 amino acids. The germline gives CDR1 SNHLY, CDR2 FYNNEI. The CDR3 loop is CASSVRASGGYNEQFF. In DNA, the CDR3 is TGTGCCAGCAGTGTCAGGGCTAGCGGGGGCTACAATGAGCAGTTCTTC. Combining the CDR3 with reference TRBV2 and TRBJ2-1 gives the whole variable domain EPEVTQTPSHQVTQMGQEVILRCVPISNHLYFYWYRQILGQKVEFLVSFYNNEISEKSEIFDDQFSVERPDGSNFTLKIRSTKLEDSAMYFCASSVRASGGYNEQFFGPGTRLTVL.

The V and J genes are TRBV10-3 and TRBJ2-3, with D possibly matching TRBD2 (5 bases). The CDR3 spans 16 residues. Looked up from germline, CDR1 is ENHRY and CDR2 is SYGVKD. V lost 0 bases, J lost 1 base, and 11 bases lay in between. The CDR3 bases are TGTGCCATCAGTGAGTCCAGAGGGCAGGGCACAGATACGCAGTATTTT. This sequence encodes CAISESRGQGTDTQYF.

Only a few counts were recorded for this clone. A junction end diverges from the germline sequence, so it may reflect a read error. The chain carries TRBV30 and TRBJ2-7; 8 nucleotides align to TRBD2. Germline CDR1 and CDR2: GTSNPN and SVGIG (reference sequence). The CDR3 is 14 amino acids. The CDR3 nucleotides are TGTGCCTGGAGACGGGGGGGTAGCTCCCACGAGCAGTACTTC. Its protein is CAWRRGGSSHEQYF.

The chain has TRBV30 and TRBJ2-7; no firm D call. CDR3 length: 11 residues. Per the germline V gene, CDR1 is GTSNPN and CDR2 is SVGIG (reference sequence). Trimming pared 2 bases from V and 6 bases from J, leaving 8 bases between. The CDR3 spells CAWSRPREQYF. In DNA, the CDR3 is TGTGCCTGGAGTCGCCCGCGCGAGCAGTACTTC.

The CDR3: CASTPSGVRYTGELFF. CDR3 sequence (DNA): TGTGCCAGTACCCCCTCAGGGGTTAGGTACACCGGGGAGCTGTTTTTT. The chain joins TRBV19 to TRBJ2-2; TRBD1 might be the D (6 bases). The V gene's germline CDR1 is LNHDA and CDR2 SQIVND (reference sequence). CDR3 length: 16 amino acids. V lost 7 bases, J lost 3 bases, and 18 bases lay in between.

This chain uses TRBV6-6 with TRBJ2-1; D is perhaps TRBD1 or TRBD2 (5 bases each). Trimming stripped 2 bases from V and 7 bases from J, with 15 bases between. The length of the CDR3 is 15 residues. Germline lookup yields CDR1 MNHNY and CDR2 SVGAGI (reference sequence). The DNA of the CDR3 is TGTGCCAGCAGTTACCGGGACCAGACAGTAAATGAGCAGTTCTTC. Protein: CASSYRDQTVNEQFF.

CDR3 protein: CASSQSFNQPQHF. The CDR3 nucleotides are TGTGCCAGCAGCCAATCATTTAATCAGCCCCAGCATTTT. The genes are TRBV28 and TRBJ1-5; no definite D call. Germline lookup yields CDR1 MDHEN and CDR2 SYDVKM. The ends were cut back, 6 bases at V and 4 bases at J, with 10 bases in the middle. The CDR3 covers 13 residues.

In nucleotides, the CDR3 is TGTGCCTGGGGGATTAAGGGAGGGATCCGCTACGAGCAGTACTTC. It translates to CAWGIKGGIRYEQYF. The chain carries TRBV30 and TRBJ2-7, with 7 bases fitting TRBD2. This CDR3 contains 15 residues. Germline CDR1 reads GTSNPN; CDR2 reads SVGIG (reference sequence). The ends lost 5 bases at V and 3 bases at J; junction bases unmatched: 13. Using reference TRBV30 and TRBJ2-7 for the parts outside the CDR3, the full variable domain is SQTIHQWPATLVQPVGSPLSLECTVEGTSNPNLYWYRQAAGRGLQLLFYSVGIGQISSEVPQNLSASRPQDRQFILSSKKLLLSDSGFYLCAWGIKGGIRYEQYFGPGTRLTVT.

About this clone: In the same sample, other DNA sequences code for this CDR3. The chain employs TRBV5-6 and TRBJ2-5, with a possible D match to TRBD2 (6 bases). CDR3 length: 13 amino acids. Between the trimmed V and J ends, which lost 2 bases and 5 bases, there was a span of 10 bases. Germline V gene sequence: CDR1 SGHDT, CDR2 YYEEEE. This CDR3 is CASSFSGVETQYF. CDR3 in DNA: TGTGCCAGCAGCTTTTCGGGAGTGGAGACCCAGTACTTC.